Reported below is one T cell receptor beta chain. Per the authors' pipeline: Amplification of reference gene primers was used by the study to estimate nucleated cell counts. Sequencing used immunoSEQ multiplex PCR; TCRdb keeps in-frame clones, though not all of them. That table gives V, J and clone size, and the DNA gave D and trimming. The repertoire holds about 480,000 clones, roughly 90% seen once, with 1.5% to 2% in the top ten. These data come from a study of blood T cell repertoires in COVID-19. Study-level information: COVID-19 samples, acute and convalescent, were from the United States, Italy and Spain.

Recovery among Cohort 3 donors was established by two negative PCRs, clearance, or symptom resolution. CDR3 length equals 15 residues. Germline CDR1 reads LGHNA; CDR2 reads YNFKEQ. The germline V and J ends were trimmed by 0 bases and 7 bases, with 13 bases remaining between them. This rearrangement joins TRBV4-2 to TRBJ1-3; D may be TRBD1 (5 bases). The receptor was isolated from a woman in her forties who had recovered from COVID-19. The material sequenced was PBMCs or T cells enriched from blood (not recorded which). CDR3 nucleotide sequence: TGTGCCAGCAGCCAAGACAGGGACTACAAGAACACCATATATTTT. It specifies CASSQDRDYKNTIYF.